This section outlines one T cell receptor (beta chain) sequence together with its context. V dropped 9 bases and J dropped 6 bases, with 15 bases sitting between them. This CDR3 contains 13 residues. Germline CDR1 MNHEY, CDR2 SVGAGI. This sample was taken from a study of OX40 agonist ivuxolimab in advanced cancers. Background on the study: All patients had ivuxolimab intravenously every 2 weeks at 0.01 to 10 mg/kg.

Measured with immunoSEQ multiplex PCR; TCRdb has only the in-frame clones, and not every one. The data show just under 75,000 clones, roughly 90% seen once. The genes are TRBV6-5 and TRBJ2-4; tentatively, D is TRBD1 (9 bases). Sequencing used CD4+ or CD8+ T cells sorted from blood, obtained in a trial of the OX40 agonist ivuxolimab. The TCR originated in an adult with an advanced solid tumor such as melanoma, head and neck, liver or kidney cancer. The DNA of the CDR3 is TGTGCCAGTAGCGGGACAGGGCGAAACATTCAGTACTTC. Its protein product is CASSGTGRNIQYF.